One TCR beta chain is described in this entry. This sample is part of a study of T cell changes during pregnancy in multiple sclerosis. V gave up 3 bases and J gave up 4 bases, with 9 bases separating them. This CDR3 is built from 13 residues. In germline, CDR1 is SEHNR, CDR2 FQNEAQ (reference sequence). Sequencing used immunoSEQ multiplex PCR; TCRdb keeps in-frame clones, though not all of them. The profile shows about 99,000 clones, roughly nine tenths of them singletons. The source material was peripheral blood, sampled after pregnancy. J is TRBJ1-2 and V is TRBV7-9; D is unresolved. This receptor was taken from a female donor with multiple sclerosis, enrolled in a pregnancy study. The DNA for the CDR3 is TGTGCCAGCAGCTTGGTCAGCGTCTATGGCTACACCTTC. Translating it yields CASSLVSVYGYTF.